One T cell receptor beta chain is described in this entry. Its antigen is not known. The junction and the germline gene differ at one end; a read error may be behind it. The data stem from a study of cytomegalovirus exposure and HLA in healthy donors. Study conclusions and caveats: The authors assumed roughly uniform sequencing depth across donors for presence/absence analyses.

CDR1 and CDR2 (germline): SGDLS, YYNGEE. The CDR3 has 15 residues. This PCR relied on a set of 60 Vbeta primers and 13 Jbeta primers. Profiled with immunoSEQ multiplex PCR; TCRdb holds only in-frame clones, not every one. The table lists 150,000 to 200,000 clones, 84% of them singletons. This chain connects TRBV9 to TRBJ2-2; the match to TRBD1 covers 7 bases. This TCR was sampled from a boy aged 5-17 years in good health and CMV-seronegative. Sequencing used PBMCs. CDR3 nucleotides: TGTGCCAGCAGCGTAGAGGGGGCGAAGACCGGGGAGCTGTTTTTT. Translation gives CASSVEGAKTGELFF.